Shown below are 18 T cell receptor beta chains from a single sample sequenced in a study of shared T cell receptors in the human thymus. Sequencing used immunoSEQ multiplex PCR; TCRdb keeps in-frame clones, though not all of them. The sample holds 600,000 to 900,000 clones, approximately 83% seen once. The same data also contributed to another study, on human thymus T cells.

The sequenced sample consisted of thymocytes. The receptor source for this set is a girl younger than two with a congenital heart defect.

V is TRBV7-9 and J is TRBJ2-4; possible D gene TRBD1, 5 bases. Per the germline V gene, CDR1 is SEHNR and CDR2 is FQNEAQ (reference sequence). With 5 bases removed from V and 5 bases from J, the gap between germline ends came to 16 bases. The CDR3 is 15 residues long. The chain's CDR3 is CASSADLGVQNIQYF. The CDR3 nucleotides are TGTGCCAGCAGCGCGGATCTAGGGGTACAAAACATTCAGTACTTC.

The rearrangement uses TRBV19 and TRBJ1-2; TRBD1 matches 8 bases. This CDR3 region has 15 residues. CDR1 LNHDA and CDR2 SQIVND come from the germline V gene (reference sequence). V lost 6 bases, J lost 1 base, and 7 bases stayed unmatched. The CDR3 is CASRSDRGLNYGYTF. The DNA of the CDR3 is TGTGCCAGTAGATCCGACAGGGGACTTAACTATGGCTACACCTTC.

This chain connects TRBV5-1 to TRBJ2-7; D is perhaps TRBD2 (6 bases). Trimming removed 4 bases at V and 2 bases at J, with 16 bases between. Germline-derived CDR1 and CDR2 are SGHRS and YFSETQ. The CDR3 runs to 15 residues. CDR3 loop: CASSPVGGRAYEQYF. The CDR3 coding sequence is TGCGCCAGCAGCCCAGTGGGGGGTCGGGCCTACGAGCAGTACTTC.

This chain uses TRBV5-4 with TRBJ2-3; D possibly corresponds to TRBD2 (6 bases). There are 17 residues in the CDR3. V shed 3 bases and J shed 0 bases, with 17 bases lying between them. CDR1 is SGHNT and CDR2 is YYREEE in the germline V gene (reference sequence). CDR3 nucleotides: TGTGCCAGCAGCTCCGAGGCGGGATCCGCTAGCACAGATACGCAGTATTTT. Translation gives CASSSEAGSASTDTQYF.

This clone came up once. The chain recombines TRBV5-6 with TRBJ2-7; TRBD2 agrees at 12 bases. Per the germline V gene, CDR1 is SGHDT and CDR2 is YYEEEE. V trimming: 4 bases; J trimming: 5 bases; junction bases outside the gene matches: 4. The CDR3 length is 14 residues. The CDR3: CASSASGGAHEQYF. Written as DNA, the CDR3 is TGTGCCAGCAGCGCTAGCGGGGGGGCCCACGAGCAGTACTTC. The full variable domain, with the rest looked up from reference TRBV5-6 and TRBJ2-7, is DAGVTQSPTHLIKTRGQQVTLRCSPKSGHDTVSWYQQALGQGPQFIFQYYEEEERQRGNFPDRFSGHQFPNYSSELNVNALLLGDSALYLCASSASGGAHEQYFGPGTRLTVT.

The J gene is TRBJ2-1, the V gene TRBV5-1; 11 positions agree with TRBD2. This CDR3 comprises 16 residues. Per germline, CDR1 SGHRS and CDR2 YFSETQ. J gave up 8 bases and V 4 bases, and 11 bases lay outside the gene matches. The CDR3 DNA reads as TGCGCCAGCAGCGAGACCTGTAGCGGGGGGGCCCATGAGCAGTTCTTC. Translation: CASSETCSGGAHEQFF.

The CDR3 region is CASSYSAGTGYYGYTF. The CDR3 nucleotides read TGTGCCAGCAGTTACTCGGCCGGGACAGGGTACTATGGCTACACCTTC. The V call is TRBV6-5, the J call TRBJ1-2; 9 bases map to TRBD1. V shed 0 bases, J shed 3 bases, and the junction held 5 bases outside the gene matches. The CDR3 runs to 16 residues. Germline V gene sequence: CDR1 MNHEY, CDR2 SVGAGI.

CDR3 sequence reads: CASSHALRPYEQYF. CDR3 sequence (DNA): TGTGCCAGCAGCCACGCCCTTCGTCCCTACGAGCAGTACTTC. This chain links TRBV13 with TRBJ2-5; D uncertain. The J call may be in error: the DNA end matches TRBJ2-7 better. CDR3 length: 14 residues. Germline CDR1 is PRHDT and CDR2 is FYEKMQ (reference sequence).

The chain uses TRBV14 and TRBJ2-3, with D possibly being TRBD1 (5 bases). The germline gives CDR1 SGHDN, CDR2 FVKESK. The CDR3 totals 15 residues. Deletions cut 1 base from V and 2 bases from J, with 10 bases between. The CDR3 region is CASSQARGSTDTQYF. The CDR3 bases are TGTGCCAGCAGCCAAGCAAGGGGATCCACAGATACGCAGTATTTT.

The table lists this clone with a count of one. The chain couples TRBV9 to TRBJ2-1, with D possibly being TRBD1 (6 bases). V dropped 4 bases and J dropped 3 bases, with 20 bases sitting between them. The germline CDR1 and CDR2 sequences are SGDLS and YYNGEE. This CDR3 comprises 17 residues. For the CDR3, the DNA is TGTGCCAGCAGCCCGTTACTCCTGGGACAACTCTACAATGAGCAGTTCTTC. The encoded protein is CASSPLLLGQLYNEQFF.

The chain uses TRBV27 and TRBJ1-4; D might be TRBD1 (5 bases). The V end was cut by 2 bases, the J end by 17 bases, with 21 bases between. CDR1 MNHEY and CDR2 SMNVEV come from the germline V gene (reference sequence). This CDR3 has 14 residues. CDR3 coding DNA: TGTGCCAGCAGTTTAGTCAGGGCCGCCCTGGGATCCTTTTTT. Translation gives CASSLVRAALGSFF.

The chain employs TRBV27 and TRBJ2-7; TRBD2 agrees at 9 bases. Trimming cost V 2 bases and J 0 bases; bases outside gene matches: 8. The CDR3 has 17 amino acids. From germline, CDR1 is MNHEY and CDR2 SMNVEV (reference sequence). CDR3: CASSLVSSGGNSYEQYF. The CDR3 DNA is TGTGCCAGCAGTTTAGTTTCCAGCGGGGGGAACTCCTACGAGCAGTACTTC.

The table lists this clone with a few counts. The J gene is TRBJ2-7, the V gene TRBV5-6; D gene unclear. The CDR3 is made up of 13 amino acids. Germline assignment: CDR1 SGHDT and CDR2 YYEEEE. Trimming took off 2 bases at V and 2 bases at J, with 8 bases between the two ends. CDR3 residues: CASSFPPAYEQYF. CDR3 nucleotides: TGTGCCAGCAGCTTCCCCCCCGCCTACGAGCAGTACTTC.

The rearrangement joins TRBV28 to TRBJ2-7; the D gene is possibly TRBD1 (6 bases). Between the trimmed V and J ends, which lost 5 bases and 3 bases, there was a span of 14 bases. The CDR3 spans 14 residues. Germline CDR1 and CDR2: MDHEN and SYDVKM. The CDR3 reads CASSPDSHGYEQYF. The DNA of the CDR3 is TGTGCCAGCAGTCCGGACAGTCATGGCTACGAGCAGTACTTC.

This clone was detected once. This chain uses TRBV7-2 with TRBJ1-2; weak D call: TRBD1 (6 bases). V dropped 1 base and J dropped 0 bases, with 9 bases sitting between them. The CDR3 length is 15 residues. Germline V lookup: CDR1 SGHTA, CDR2 FQGNSA. CDR3 bases: TGTGCCAGCAGCTTAGAGACAGGAGCTAACTATGGCTACACCTTC. Translated, it gives CASSLETGANYGYTF.

The gene calls are TRBV19 and TRBJ2-7; tentative D call: TRBD1 (6 bases). The CDR3 is 13 residues long. Per germline, CDR1 LNHDA and CDR2 SQIVND (reference sequence). Trimming stripped 6 bases from V and 3 bases from J, with 12 bases between. The CDR3 loop reads CASREPGHYEQYF. CDR3 nucleotide sequence: TGTGCCAGTAGGGAACCGGGACACTACGAGCAGTACTTC. Together with reference TRBV19 and TRBJ2-7, the CDR3 gives the full variable domain: DGGITQSPKYLFRKEGQNVTLSCEQNLNHDAMYWYRQDPGQGLRLIYYSQIVNDFQKGDIAEGYSVSREKKESFPLTVTSAQKNPTAFYLCASREPGHYEQYFGPGTRLTVT.

This clone has only a few counts. The chain carries TRBV4-1 and TRBJ2-5, with 10 bases fitting TRBD1. V lost 6 bases and J lost 2; bases outside the gene matches: 9. The germline V gene has CDR1 MGHRA and CDR2 YSYEKL. The CDR3 spans 16 residues. This chain's CDR3 is CASSFRDRGLQETQYF. The DNA of the CDR3 is TGCGCCAGCAGTTTCCGGGACAGGGGATTACAAGAGACCCAGTACTTC.

This rearrangement joins TRBV5-6 to TRBJ2-2; 11 bases match TRBD1. This CDR3 spans 18 amino acids. Germline V gives CDR1 SGHDT, CDR2 YYEEEE. The J segment lost 1 base and the V segment lost 3 bases, leaving 8 bases of the junction unmatched. The CDR3 reads CASSSGQGASKNTGELFF. CDR3 bases: TGTGCCAGCAGCTCCGGACAGGGGGCAAGCAAGAACACCGGGGAGCTGTTTTTT.